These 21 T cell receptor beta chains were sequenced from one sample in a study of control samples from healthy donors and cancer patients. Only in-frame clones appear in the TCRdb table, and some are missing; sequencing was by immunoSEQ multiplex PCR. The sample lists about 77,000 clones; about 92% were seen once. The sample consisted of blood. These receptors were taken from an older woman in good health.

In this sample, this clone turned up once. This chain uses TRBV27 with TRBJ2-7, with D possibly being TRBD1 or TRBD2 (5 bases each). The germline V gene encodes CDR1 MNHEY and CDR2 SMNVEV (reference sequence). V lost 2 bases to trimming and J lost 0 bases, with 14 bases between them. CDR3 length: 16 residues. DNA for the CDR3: TGTGCCAGCAGTTTAAATAGACAGCGGAGCTCCTACGAGCAGTACTTC. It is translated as CASSLNRQRSSYEQYF.

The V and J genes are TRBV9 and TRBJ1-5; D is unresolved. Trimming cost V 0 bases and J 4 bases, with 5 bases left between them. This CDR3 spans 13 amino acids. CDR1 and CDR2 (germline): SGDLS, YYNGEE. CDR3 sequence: CASSVDENQPQHF. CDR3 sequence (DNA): TGTGCCAGCAGCGTAGATGAGAATCAGCCCCAGCATTTT.

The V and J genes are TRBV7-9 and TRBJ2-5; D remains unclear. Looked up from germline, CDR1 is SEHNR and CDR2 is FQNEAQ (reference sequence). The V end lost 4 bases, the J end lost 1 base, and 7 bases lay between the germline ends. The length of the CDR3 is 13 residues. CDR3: CASSYGAQETQYF. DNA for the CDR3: TGTGCCAGCAGCTACGGAGCCCAAGAGACCCAGTACTTC. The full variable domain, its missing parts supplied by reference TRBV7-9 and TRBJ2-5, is DTGVSQNPRHKITKRGQNVTFRCDPISEHNRLYWYRQTLGQGPEFLTYFQNEAQLEKSRLLSDRFSAERPKGSFSTLEIQRTEQGDSAMYLCASSYGAQETQYFGPGTRLLVL.

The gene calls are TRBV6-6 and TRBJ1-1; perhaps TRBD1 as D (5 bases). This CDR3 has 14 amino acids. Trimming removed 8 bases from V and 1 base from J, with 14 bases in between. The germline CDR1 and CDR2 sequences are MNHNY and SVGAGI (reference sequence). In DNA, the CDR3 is TGTGCCAGCGGGGGAACGTATGGGAACACTGAAGCTTTCTTT. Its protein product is CASGGTYGNTEAFF.

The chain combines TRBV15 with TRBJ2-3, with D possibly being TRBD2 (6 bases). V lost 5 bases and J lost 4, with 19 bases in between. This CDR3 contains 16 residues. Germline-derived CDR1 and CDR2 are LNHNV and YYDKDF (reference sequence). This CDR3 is CATSSPPRDSPDTQYF. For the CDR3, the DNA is TGTGCCACCAGCTCCCCACCCCGGGACTCCCCAGATACGCAGTATTTT.

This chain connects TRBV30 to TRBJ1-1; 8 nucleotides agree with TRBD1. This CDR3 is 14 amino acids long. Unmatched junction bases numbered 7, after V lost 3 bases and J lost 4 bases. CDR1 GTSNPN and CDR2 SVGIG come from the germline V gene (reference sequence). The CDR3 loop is CAWRSRTGTTEAFF. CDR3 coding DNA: TGTGCCTGGAGGTCCAGGACAGGGACCACTGAAGCTTTCTTT.

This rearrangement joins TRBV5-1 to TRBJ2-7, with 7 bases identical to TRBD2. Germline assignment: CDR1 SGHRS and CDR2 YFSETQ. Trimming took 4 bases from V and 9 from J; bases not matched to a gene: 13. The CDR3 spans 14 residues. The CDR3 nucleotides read TGCGCCAGCAGCCGTGAACCAGGGAGGGATGGGCAGTACTTC. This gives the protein CASSREPGRDGQYF.

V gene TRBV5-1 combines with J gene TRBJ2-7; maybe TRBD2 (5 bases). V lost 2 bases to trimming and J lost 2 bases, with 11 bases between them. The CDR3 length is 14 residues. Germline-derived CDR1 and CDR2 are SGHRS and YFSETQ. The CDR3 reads CASSFNLGTYEQYF. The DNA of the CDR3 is TGCGCCAGCAGCTTTAACCTCGGGACCTACGAGCAGTACTTC.

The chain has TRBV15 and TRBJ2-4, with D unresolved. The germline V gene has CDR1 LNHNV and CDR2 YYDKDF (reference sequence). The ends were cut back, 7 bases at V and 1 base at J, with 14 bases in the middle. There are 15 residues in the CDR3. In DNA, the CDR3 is TGTGCCACCATCGACTGGTCTTCGGCCAAAAACATTCAGTACTTC. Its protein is CATIDWSSAKNIQYF.

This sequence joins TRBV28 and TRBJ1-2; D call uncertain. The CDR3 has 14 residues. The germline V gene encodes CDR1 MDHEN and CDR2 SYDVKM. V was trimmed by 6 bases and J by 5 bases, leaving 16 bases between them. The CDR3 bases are TGTGCCAGCAGACAAACCGGAGGAGGGTATGGCTACACCTTC. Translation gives CASRQTGGGYGYTF.

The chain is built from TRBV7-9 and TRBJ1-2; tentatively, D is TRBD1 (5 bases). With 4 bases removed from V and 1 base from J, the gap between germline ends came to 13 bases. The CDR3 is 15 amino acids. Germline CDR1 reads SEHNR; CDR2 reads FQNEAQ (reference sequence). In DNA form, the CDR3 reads TGTGCCAGCAGCTCCCCGACAGCATTTAACTATGGCTACACCTTC. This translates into CASSSPTAFNYGYTF.

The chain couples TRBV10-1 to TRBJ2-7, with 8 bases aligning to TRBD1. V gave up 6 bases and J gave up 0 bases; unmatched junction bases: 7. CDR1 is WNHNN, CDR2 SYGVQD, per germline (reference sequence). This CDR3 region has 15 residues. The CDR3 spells CASRRDRRNSYEQYF. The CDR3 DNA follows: TGCGCCAGCAGACGGGACAGGCGGAACTCCTACGAGCAGTACTTC.

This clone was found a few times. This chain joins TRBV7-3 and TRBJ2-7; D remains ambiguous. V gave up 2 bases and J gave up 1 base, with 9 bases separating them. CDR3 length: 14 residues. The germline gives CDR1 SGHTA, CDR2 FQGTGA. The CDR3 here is CASSLLGRSYEQYF. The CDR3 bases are TGTGCCAGCAGCTTACTCGGCAGATCCTACGAGCAGTACTTC.

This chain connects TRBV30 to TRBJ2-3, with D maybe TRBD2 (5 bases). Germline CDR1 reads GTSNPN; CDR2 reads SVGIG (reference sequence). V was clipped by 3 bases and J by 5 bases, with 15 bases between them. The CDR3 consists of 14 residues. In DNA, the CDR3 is TGTGCCTGGAGGGGTCTAGCCCCTGGAGATACGCAGTATTTT. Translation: CAWRGLAPGDTQYF.

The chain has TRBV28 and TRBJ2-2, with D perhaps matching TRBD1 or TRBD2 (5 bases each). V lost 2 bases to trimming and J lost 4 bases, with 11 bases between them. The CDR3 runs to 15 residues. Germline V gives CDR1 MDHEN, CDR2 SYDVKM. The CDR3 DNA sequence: TGTGCCAGCAGTTTAGGCGGTGGGACCACCGGGGAGCTGTTTTTT. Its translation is CASSLGGGTTGELFF. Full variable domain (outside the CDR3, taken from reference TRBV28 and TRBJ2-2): DVKVTQSSRYLVKRTGEKVFLECVQDMDHENMFWYRQDPGLGLRLIYFSYDVKMKEKGDIPEGYSVSREKKERFSLILESASTNQTSMYLCASSLGGGTTGELFFGEGSRLTVL.

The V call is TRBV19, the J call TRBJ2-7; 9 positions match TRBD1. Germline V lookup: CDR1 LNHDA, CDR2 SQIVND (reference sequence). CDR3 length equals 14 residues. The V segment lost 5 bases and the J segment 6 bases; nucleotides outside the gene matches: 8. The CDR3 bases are TGTGCCAGTAGTGAAACAGGGGGCGCGGGCGAGCAGTACTTC. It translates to CASSETGGAGEQYF.

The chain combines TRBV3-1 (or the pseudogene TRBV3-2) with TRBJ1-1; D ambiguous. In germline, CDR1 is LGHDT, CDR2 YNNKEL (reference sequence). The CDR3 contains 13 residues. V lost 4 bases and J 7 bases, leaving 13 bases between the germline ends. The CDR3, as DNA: TGTGCCAGCAGCCCGAGATCCTCAGGTGAAGCTTTCTTT. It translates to CASSPRSSGEAFF.

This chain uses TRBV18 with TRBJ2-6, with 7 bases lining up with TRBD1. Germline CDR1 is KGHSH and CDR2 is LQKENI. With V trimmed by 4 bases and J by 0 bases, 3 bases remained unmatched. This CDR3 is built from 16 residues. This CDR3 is CASSQGARSGANVLTF. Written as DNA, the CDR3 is TGTGCCAGCTCACAGGGGGCCCGCTCTGGGGCCAACGTCCTGACTTTC.

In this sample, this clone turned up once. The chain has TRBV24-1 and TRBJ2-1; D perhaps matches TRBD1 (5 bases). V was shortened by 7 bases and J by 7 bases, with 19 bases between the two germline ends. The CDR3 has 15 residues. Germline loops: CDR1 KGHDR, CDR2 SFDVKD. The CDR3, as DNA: TGTGCCACCAGCACATGGGGCTACCTGGGGAATGAGCAGTTCTTC. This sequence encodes CATSTWGYLGNEQFF.

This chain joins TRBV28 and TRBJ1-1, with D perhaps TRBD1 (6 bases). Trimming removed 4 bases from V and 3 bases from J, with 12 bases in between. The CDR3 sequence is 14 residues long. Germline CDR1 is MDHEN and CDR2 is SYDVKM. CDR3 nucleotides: TGTGCCAGCAGTTGGCGGACAGCACACACTGAAGCTTTCTTT. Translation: CASSWRTAHTEAFF.

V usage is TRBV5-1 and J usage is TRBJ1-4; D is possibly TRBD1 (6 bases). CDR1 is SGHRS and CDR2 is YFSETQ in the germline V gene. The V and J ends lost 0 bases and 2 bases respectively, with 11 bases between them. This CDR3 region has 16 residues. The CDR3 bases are TGCGCCAGCAGCTTGGAGGGGGTCGCGACTAATGAAAAACTGTTTTTT. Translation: CASSLEGVATNEKLFF.